The 27 T cell receptor beta chains listed next were all sequenced from one sample in a study of cytomegalovirus exposure and HLA in healthy donors. 13 Jbeta primers and 60 Vbeta primers were used for the PCR. Repertoires were generated with immunoSEQ multiplex PCR, while TCRdb's copy carries only in-frame clones and drops some. The sample has about 120,000 clones; around 66% are singletons. Sequenced: PBMCs. All receptors come from a woman aged 35 to 49 in good health and CMV-seropositive.

The V and J genes are TRBV7-3 and TRBJ2-1; 9 positions agree with TRBD1. CDR1 is SGHTA, CDR2 FQGTGA, per germline. This CDR3 is 13 amino acids long. Germline trimming cut 4 bases from V and 11 bases from J; bases unmatched to any gene: 6. CDR3 residues: CASSSGQGNQQFF. The CDR3, as DNA: TGTGCCAGCAGCTCAGGACAGGGGAACCAGCAGTTCTTC.

V is TRBV5-6 and J is TRBJ1-1; D remains ambiguous. Looked up from germline, CDR1 is SGHDT and CDR2 is YYEEEE. The CDR3 is made up of 13 amino acids. Between the trimmed V and J ends, which lost 0 bases and 10 bases, there was a span of 13 bases. This chain's CDR3 is CASSLGPLGGAFF. The DNA for the CDR3 is TGTGCCAGCAGCTTGGGTCCCCTGGGAGGAGCTTTCTTT.

This clone was counted a few times. The junction differs from germline at one of its ends, possibly a read error. The chain has TRBV7-3 and TRBJ2-1; 12 positions agree with TRBD2. The CDR3 loop spans 16 amino acids. CDR1 is SGHTA and CDR2 is FQGTGA in the germline V gene. CDR3 sequence: CASSITETSGRYEQFF. CDR3 nucleotide sequence: TGTGCCAGCAGCATAACAGAGACTAGCGGGAGATATGAGCAGTTCTTC.

The genes are TRBV20-1 and TRBJ2-1; 7 bases are a match to TRBD2. V lost 5 bases, J lost 9 bases, and 4 bases stayed unmatched. This CDR3 spans 11 amino acids. The germline V gene has CDR1 DFQATT and CDR2 SNEGSKA (reference sequence). The CDR3 DNA follows: TGCAGTGCTGGGGGACTAAGTGAGCAGTTCTTC. It translates to CSAGGLSEQFF.

The chain recombines TRBV18 with TRBJ2-7; 7 bases fit TRBD2. V lost 4 bases and J lost 7; bases outside the gene matches: 19. CDR3 length: 17 amino acids. Germline V gives CDR1 KGHSH, CDR2 LQKENI. The CDR3 region is CASSRDRAGVGGGEQYF. The CDR3 DNA follows: TGTGCCAGCTCACGCGACCGGGCGGGAGTCGGGGGTGGAGAGCAGTACTTC. The variable domain in full, with the rest retrieved from reference TRBV18 and TRBJ2-7, is NAGVMQNPRHLVRRRGQEARLRCSPMKGHSHVYWYRQLPEEGLKFMVYLQKENIIDESGMPKERFSAEFPKEGPSILRIQQVVRGDSAAYFCASSRDRAGVGGGEQYFGPGTRLTVT.

V is TRBV7-9 and J is TRBJ2-2, with TRBD2 matching over 9 bases. V gave up 3 bases and J gave up 2 bases; unmatched junction bases: 4. In germline, CDR1 is SEHNR, CDR2 FQNEAQ (reference sequence). The CDR3 is made up of 16 amino acids. The CDR3, as DNA: TGTGCCAGCAGCTTTCCCGGGACTAGCAACACCGGGGAGCTGTTTTTT. This codes for CASSFPGTSNTGELFF.

V and J are TRBV5-8 and TRBJ2-4; weak D call: TRBD1 (6 bases). Trimming removed 6 bases from V and 4 bases from J, with 20 bases in between. This CDR3 is 16 amino acids long. Looked up from germline, CDR1 is SGHTS and CDR2 is YDEGEE. The CDR3: CASNLPNQGKKNIQYF. CDR3 sequence (DNA): TGTGCCAGCAACCTACCGAACCAGGGGAAAAAAAACATTCAGTACTTC.

About this clone itself: One junction end does not reproduce the germline sequence, and a read error may be involved. This sequence joins TRBV7-7 and TRBJ2-1, with D maybe TRBD2 (6 bases). The CDR3 has 13 residues. Per the germline V gene, CDR1 is SSHAT and CDR2 is FNYEAQ (reference sequence). This chain's CDR3 is CASSSNFLAEQFF. The DNA for the CDR3 is TGTGCTAGCAGCTCAAACTTCCTAGCGGAGCAGTTCTTC. The full variable domain, its missing parts supplied by reference TRBV7-7 and TRBJ2-1, is GAGVSQSPRYKVTKRGQDVTLRCDPISSHATLYWYQQALGQGPEFLTYFNYEAQPDKSGLPSDRFSAERPEGSISTLTIQRTEQRDSAMYRCASSSNFLAEQFFGPGTRLTVL.

In this sample, this clone turned up once. The V and J genes are TRBV29-1 and TRBJ2-2, with 11 bases fitting TRBD1. Trimming took 5 bases from V and 2 from J; bases not matched to a gene: 7. The CDR3 contains 16 residues. Germline values: CDR1 SQVTM, CDR2 ANQGSEA. This CDR3 reads CSVLRTGGFNTGELFF. The DNA for the CDR3 is TGCAGCGTTCTCCGGACAGGGGGCTTCAACACCGGGGAGCTGTTTTTT.

This rearrangement joins TRBV7-8 to TRBJ1-4; D not certain. V lost 2 bases and J lost 8, with 9 bases in between. This CDR3 has 13 residues. CDR1 and CDR2 (germline): SGHVS, FQNEAQ. The CDR3 is CASSLTVWEKLFF. The DNA for the CDR3 is TGTGCCAGCAGCTTAACAGTATGGGAAAAACTGTTTTTT.

V and J are TRBV2 and TRBJ2-7; the match to TRBD1 covers 10 bases. The CDR3 spans 15 residues. J lost 5 bases, V lost 5 bases, and 9 bases had no gene match. The germline V gene encodes CDR1 SNHLY and CDR2 FYNNEI. The CDR3 sequence: CASSSSRDRGHEQYF. The CDR3 coding sequence is TGTGCCAGCAGTTCTTCCCGGGACAGGGGCCACGAGCAGTACTTC.

The chain is built from TRBV11-2 and TRBJ1-3, with 7 bases matching TRBD1. The J segment lost 0 bases and the V segment lost 3 bases, leaving 2 bases of the junction unmatched. Germline V gene data show CDR1 as SGHAT and CDR2 as FQNNGV. The CDR3 contains 15 residues. The CDR3 loop reads CASSLGQNSGNTIYF. The DNA of the CDR3 is TGTGCCAGCAGCTTGGGACAGAACTCTGGAAACACCATATATTTT. The full variable domain, with the rest looked up from reference TRBV11-2 and TRBJ1-3, is EAGVAQSPRYKIIEKRQSVAFWCNPISGHATLYWYQQILGQGPKLLIQFQNNGVVDDSQLPKDRFSAERLKGVDSTLKIQPAKLEDSAVYLCASSLGQNSGNTIYFGEGSWLTVV.

V usage is TRBV7-6 and J usage is TRBJ2-3; D is ambiguous. CDR1 and CDR2 from the germline V gene are SGHVS and FNYEAQ. This CDR3 has 14 amino acids. V was trimmed by 1 base and J by 2 bases, leaving 7 bases between them. For the CDR3, the DNA is TGTGCCAGCAGCTTAGGAGGAACCACAGATACGCAGTATTTT. Its protein is CASSLGGTTDTQYF.

The sample holds a few counts of this clone. The chain combines TRBV29-1 with TRBJ2-7; TRBD1 agrees at 8 bases. This CDR3 is 13 amino acids long. Unmatched junction bases numbered 5, after V lost 0 bases and J lost 7 bases. Germline values: CDR1 SQVTM, CDR2 ANQGSEA. DNA of the CDR3: TGCAGCGTTGAAGATACAGGGGGATGGGAGCAGTACTTC. This sequence encodes CSVEDTGGWEQYF.

This clone came up a few times. This chain connects TRBV2 to TRBJ2-3; weak D call: TRBD1 (5 bases). CDR1 is SNHLY and CDR2 is FYNNEI in the germline V gene. CDR3 length: 15 amino acids. Trimming cost V 8 bases and J 4 bases, with 19 bases left between them. The CDR3 loop reads CASGRQLHFADTQYF. CDR3 in DNA: TGTGCCAGCGGACGACAGTTACACTTCGCAGATACGCAGTATTTT.

The V gene is TRBV6-5, the J gene TRBJ1-4; TRBD1 is a possible D gene (6 bases). The CDR3 extends over 13 amino acids. With 6 bases removed from V and 7 bases from J, the gap between germline ends came to 12 bases. Germline CDR1 is MNHEY and CDR2 is SVGAGI. In DNA form, the CDR3 reads TGTGCCAGCAGACAGGGCTCCGGTGAAAAACTGTTTTTT. Translated, it gives CASRQGSGEKLFF.

J is TRBJ2-3 and V is TRBV5-1, with TRBD2 matching 7 bases. The CDR3 length is 16 residues. Germline V gene lookup returns CDR1 SGHRS and CDR2 YFSETQ. The junction had 8 bases not matched to a gene; V was cut back by 4 bases and J by 0 bases. The CDR3 bases are TGCGCCAGCAGCGTTAGCGGGTACCGTAGCACAGATACGCAGTATTTT. Its protein is CASSVSGYRSTDTQYF.

The CDR3 spells CATIGGTSGSNEQFF. CDR3 nucleotides: TGTGCCACCATCGGGGGGACTAGCGGGAGCAATGAGCAGTTCTTC. The chain carries TRBV6-1 and TRBJ2-1, with TRBD2 matching over 14 bases. V lost 10 bases and J lost 6; bases outside the gene matches: 8. Per the germline V gene, CDR1 is MNHNS and CDR2 is SASEGT. The CDR3 covers 15 residues.

This clone was picked up one time. The chain joins TRBV28 to TRBJ1-4, with TRBD1 matching over 8 bases. The V gene end was trimmed by 6 bases and the J gene end by 8 bases; junction bases not matched to a gene: 11. Looked up from germline, CDR1 is MDHEN and CDR2 is SYDVKM. The CDR3 totals 15 residues. CDR3 sequence (DNA): TGTGCCAGCAGCCCAACCGGGACAGGCAGGGAAAAACTGTTTTTT. Translation: CASSPTGTGREKLFF.

The rearrangement joins TRBV2 to TRBJ2-7; 13 bases are a match to TRBD2. This CDR3 has 15 residues. From germline, CDR1 is SNHLY and CDR2 FYNNEI. V trimming: 7 bases; J trimming: 4 bases; junction bases outside the gene matches: 7. Written as DNA, the CDR3 is TGTGCCAGCAAAACTAGCGGGAGGGCCCTATACGAGCAGTACTTC. Its translation: CASKTSGRALYEQYF.

The chain joins TRBV27 to TRBJ2-7; TRBD2 agrees at 11 bases. Germline trimming cut 9 bases from V and 2 bases from J; bases unmatched to any gene: 3. The CDR3 has 13 amino acids. The germline V gene has CDR1 MNHEY and CDR2 SMNVEV (reference sequence). DNA for the CDR3: TGTGCCAGTAGCGGGAGGGTTACCTACGAGCAGTACTTC. Its protein is CASSGRVTYEQYF.

The rearrangement uses TRBV27 and TRBJ2-3; D perhaps matches TRBD2 (6 bases). The CDR3 is 16 amino acids. Trimming stripped 5 bases from V and 0 bases from J, with 15 bases between. Germline values: CDR1 MNHEY, CDR2 SMNVEV (reference sequence). DNA of the CDR3: TGTGCCAGCAGTCATCAGACTAGGAGTAGCACAGATACGCAGTATTTT. This codes for CASSHQTRSSTDTQYF.

This chain links TRBV2 with TRBJ1-5, with D perhaps matching TRBD1 (5 bases). Trimming took 3 bases from V and 2 from J, leaving 8 bases between them. Germline V gives CDR1 SNHLY, CDR2 FYNNEI. CDR3 length: 14 residues. CDR3 loop: CASSDSGGNQPQHF. The CDR3 DNA reads TGTGCCAGCAGTGATTCGGGGGGCAATCAGCCCCAGCATTTT. Together with reference TRBV2 and TRBJ1-5, the CDR3 gives the full variable domain: EPEVTQTPSHQVTQMGQEVILRCVPISNHLYFYWYRQILGQKVEFLVSFYNNEISEKSEIFDDQFSVERPDGSNFTLKIRSTKLEDSAMYFCASSDSGGNQPQHFGDGTRLSIL.

This clone was counted only a few times. The chain recombines TRBV28 with TRBJ2-7; D gene ambiguous. Trimming pared 3 bases from V and 11 bases from J, leaving 14 bases between. This CDR3 region has 12 residues. Germline V gene data show CDR1 as MDHEN and CDR2 as SYDVKM. The chain's CDR3 is CASSLPLTEEYF. The DNA for the CDR3 is TGTGCCAGCAGTTTGCCACTGACTGAGGAGTACTTC.

This clone has only a few counts. This sequence joins TRBV28 and TRBJ2-2; perhaps TRBD2 as D (6 bases). Per the germline V gene, CDR1 is MDHEN and CDR2 is SYDVKM. CDR3 length: 14 residues. V lost 7 bases, J lost 5 bases, and 14 bases lay in between. The CDR3 sequence: CASTLGGATGELFF. The CDR3 nucleotides read TGTGCCAGCACCCTTGGAGGGGCGACCGGGGAGCTGTTTTTT. The full variable domain, rest sourced from reference TRBV28 and TRBJ2-2, is DVKVTQSSRYLVKRTGEKVFLECVQDMDHENMFWYRQDPGLGLRLIYFSYDVKMKEKGDIPEGYSVSREKKERFSLILESASTNQTSMYLCASTLGGATGELFFGEGSRLTVL.

The chain joins TRBV7-9 to TRBJ2-2; the D gene is possibly TRBD2 (5 bases). The CDR3 sequence is 16 residues long. CDR1 and CDR2 from the germline V gene are SEHNR and FQNEAQ (reference sequence). V lost 2 bases to trimming and J lost 2 bases, with 12 bases between them. The CDR3 DNA is TGTGCCAGCAGCTTAACGACTATCGGCAACACCGGGGAGCTGTTTTTT. Translating it yields CASSLTTIGNTGELFF.

The chain uses TRBV2 and TRBJ1-6; the match to TRBD1 covers 7 bases. V lost 8 bases, J lost 7 bases, and 8 bases stayed unmatched. The CDR3 consists of 14 residues. The germline CDR1 and CDR2 sequences are SNHLY and FYNNEI. The CDR3 coding sequence is TGTGCCAGCTCAGGCCGGGACAGAAATTCACCCCTCCACTTT. Encoded protein: CASSGRDRNSPLHF. Full variable domain (remainder filled in from reference TRBV2 and TRBJ1-6): EPEVTQTPSHQVTQMGQEVILRCVPISNHLYFYWYRQILGQKVEFLVSFYNNEISEKSEIFDDQFSVERPDGSNFTLKIRSTKLEDSAMYFCASSGRDRNSPLHFGNGTRLTVT.